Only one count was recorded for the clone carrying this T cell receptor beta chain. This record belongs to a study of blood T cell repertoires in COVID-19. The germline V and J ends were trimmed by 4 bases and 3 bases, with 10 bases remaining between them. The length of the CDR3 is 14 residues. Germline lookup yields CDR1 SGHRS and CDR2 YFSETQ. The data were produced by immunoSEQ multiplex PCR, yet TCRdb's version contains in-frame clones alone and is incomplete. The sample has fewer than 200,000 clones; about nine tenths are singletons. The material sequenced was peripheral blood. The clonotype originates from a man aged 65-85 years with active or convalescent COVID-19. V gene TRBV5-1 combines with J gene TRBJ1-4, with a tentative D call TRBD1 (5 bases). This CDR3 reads CASSPGGANEKLFF. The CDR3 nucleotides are TGCGCCAGCAGCCCGGGGGGGGCTAATGAAAAACTGTTTTTT.